Sequencing of this T cell receptor (beta chain) was carried out in a study of blood T cell repertoires in COVID-19. Background on the study: Researchers got acute and convalescent COVID-19 samples from the United States, Italy and Spain.

Everyone who took part was roughly 18 to 100 years old, and they came from some 23 US areas. Participants' reported clinical history set cohort assignment. Donors in Cohort 3 counted as recovered after two negative PCRs, clearance, or symptom resolution. The assay was immunoSEQ multiplex PCR, and TCRdb's table has in-frame clones only and misses some. The sample lists hundreds of thousands of clones; roughly 87% were seen once. The V segment lost 4 bases and the J segment 5 bases; nucleotides outside the gene matches: 19. The CDR3 consists of 18 residues. Germline lookup yields CDR1 SGHNT and CDR2 YYREEE (reference sequence).

Sequenced material: PBMCs or T cells enriched from blood (not recorded which). This TCR was recovered from a woman aged 18-29 years who had recovered from COVID-19. The chain uses TRBV5-4 and TRBJ2-7; TRBD1 matches at 9 bases. Here the CDR3 reads CASSPRSGTGYFADEQYF. In DNA form, the CDR3 reads TGTGCCAGCAGCCCACGGTCCGGGACAGGGTATTTCGCTGACGAGCAGTACTTC.